The clone carrying this T cell receptor beta chain has a single count. The V gene lost 4 bases and the J gene lost 1 base, with 8 bases spanning the gap. The CDR3 contains 14 residues. Germline V gene lookup returns CDR1 SEHNR and CDR2 FQNEAQ (reference sequence). TCRdb's table, derived via immunoSEQ multiplex PCR, lists solely in-frame clones and lacks some. The table records 110,000 to 150,000 clones, 80% to 90% of them present only once. The study recruited people aged roughly 18 to 89 years across roughly 23 US areas. Which cohort a participant joined came from the clinical history participants gave. Recovered status applied to Cohort 3 donors who had two consecutive negative PCRs. It also applied to those with clearance or with symptom resolution. The source of the sample is a study of blood T cell repertoires in COVID-19.

The chain uses TRBV7-9 and TRBJ1-5, with a weak D call TRBD1 (6 bases). The sequence was obtained from a man in his fifties or sixties who had recovered from COVID-19. Sequencing was performed on PBMCs or T cells enriched from blood (not recorded which). In nucleotides, the CDR3 is TGTGCCAGCAGCTATGGACAGAGCAATCAGCCCCAGCATTTT. Its translation is CASSYGQSNQPQHF. Looking up the rest from reference TRBV7-9 and TRBJ1-5 gives the full variable domain: DTGVSQNPRHKITKRGQNVTFRCDPISEHNRLYWYRQTLGQGPEFLTYFQNEAQLEKSRLLSDRFSAERPKGSFSTLEIQRTEQGDSAMYLCASSYGQSNQPQHFGDGTRLSIL.